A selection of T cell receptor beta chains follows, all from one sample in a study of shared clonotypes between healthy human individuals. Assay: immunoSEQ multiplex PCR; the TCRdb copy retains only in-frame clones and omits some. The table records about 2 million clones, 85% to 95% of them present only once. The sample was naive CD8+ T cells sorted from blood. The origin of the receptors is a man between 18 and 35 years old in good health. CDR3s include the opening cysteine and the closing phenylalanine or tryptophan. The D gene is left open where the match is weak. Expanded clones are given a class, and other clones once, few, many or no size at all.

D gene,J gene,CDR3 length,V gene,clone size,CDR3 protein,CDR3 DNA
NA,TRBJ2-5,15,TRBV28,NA,CASSSPGPWGETQYF,TGTGCCAGCAGCTCCCCGGGACCGTGGGGAGAGACCCAGTACTTC
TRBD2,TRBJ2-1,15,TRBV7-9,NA,CASSLGAGWDNEQFF,TGTGCCAGCAGCTTAGGAGCGGGGTGGGACAATGAGCAGTTCTTC
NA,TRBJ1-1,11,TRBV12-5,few,CASGYNTEAFF,TGTGCTAGTGGGTATAACACTGAAGCTTTCTTT
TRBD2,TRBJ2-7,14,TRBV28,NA,CATILAGGPYEQYF,TGTGCCACGATCCTAGCGGGAGGGCCTTACGAGCAGTACTTC
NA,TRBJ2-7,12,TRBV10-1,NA,CASRPSGDEQYF,TGCGCCAGCAGACCCTCCGGGGACGAGCAGTACTTC
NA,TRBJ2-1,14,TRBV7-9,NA,CASSTGTDYNEQFF,TGTGCCAGCAGCACTGGGACGGATTACAATGAGCAGTTCTTC
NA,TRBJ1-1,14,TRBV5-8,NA,CASSLWQLNTEAFF,TGTGCCAGCAGCTTGTGGCAATTAAACACTGAAGCTTTCTTT
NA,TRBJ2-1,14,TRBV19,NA,CASSLDREGHEQFF,TGTGCCAGTAGTCTCGACCGTGAAGGCCATGAGCAGTTCTTC
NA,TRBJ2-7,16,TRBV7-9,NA,CASSLGWSLESYEQYF,TGTGCCAGCAGCTTAGGTTGGTCACTGGAGTCCTACGAGCAGTACTTC
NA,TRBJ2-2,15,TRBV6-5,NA,CASSIMGLNTGELFF,TGTGCCAGCAGTATCATGGGGCTAAACACCGGGGAGCTGTTTTTT
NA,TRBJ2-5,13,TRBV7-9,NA,CASSFSEQETQYF,TGTGCCAGCAGCTTCTCGGAACAAGAGACCCAGTACTTC
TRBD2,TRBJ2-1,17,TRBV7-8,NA,CASSTILAGGFYNEQFF,TGTGCCAGCAGCACAATCTTAGCGGGAGGTTTCTACAATGAGCAGTTCTTC
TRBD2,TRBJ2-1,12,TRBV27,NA,CASSFPSGEQFF,TGTGCCAGCAGTTTCCCTAGCGGTGAGCAGTTCTTC
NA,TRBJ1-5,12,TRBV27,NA,CASSTFNQPQHF,TGTGCCAGCAGTACTTTTAATCAGCCCCAGCATTTT
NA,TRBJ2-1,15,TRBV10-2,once,CATAPTGIRYNEQFF,TGCGCCACCGCACCCACCGGGATTAGGTACAATGAGCAGTTCTTC
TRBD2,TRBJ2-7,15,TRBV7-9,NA,CASSLGTSGTYEQYF,TGTGCCAGCAGCCTAGGAACTAGCGGGACCTACGAGCAGTACTTC
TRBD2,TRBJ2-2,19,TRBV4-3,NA,CASSQVLGTSGLIPGELFF,TGCGCCAGCAGCCAAGTTTTGGGGACTAGCGGGCTTATCCCCGGGGAGCTGTTTTTT
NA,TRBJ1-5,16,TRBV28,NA,CASSFSGPLSNQPQHF,TGTGCCAGCAGTTTTTCGGGACCACTTAGCAATCAGCCCCAGCATTTT
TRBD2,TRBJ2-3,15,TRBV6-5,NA,CASSLLAGGTDTQYF,TGTGCCAGCAGTCTCCTCGCGGGGGGAACAGATACGCAGTATTTT
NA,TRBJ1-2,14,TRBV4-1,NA,CASSSGSTAYGYTF,TGCGCCAGCAGCTCCGGATCGACAGCCTATGGCTACACCTTC
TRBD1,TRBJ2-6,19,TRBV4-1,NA,CASSQDPGGAPSGANVLTF,TGCGCCAGCAGCCAAGATCCAGGGGGCGCACCCTCAGGGGCCAACGTCCTGACTTTC
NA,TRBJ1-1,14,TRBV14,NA,CASSQDLGNTEAFF,TGTGCCAGCAGCCAAGATTTGGGGAACACTGAAGCTTTCTTT
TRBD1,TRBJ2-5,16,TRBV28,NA,CASSWTSAGTGETQYF,TGTGCCAGCAGCTGGACCTCGGCCGGGACAGGGGAGACCCAGTACTTC
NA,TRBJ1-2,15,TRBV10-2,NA,CASSQVWDLVYGYTF,TGCGCCAGCAGCCAAGTCTGGGACCTGGTCTATGGCTACACCTTC
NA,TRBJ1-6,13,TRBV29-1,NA,CSVSGDSNSPLHF,TGCAGCGTTTCCGGGGACTCTAATTCACCCCTCCACTTT
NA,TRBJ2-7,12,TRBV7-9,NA,CASSGDSYEQYF,TGTGCCAGCAGCGGAGACAGTTACGAGCAGTACTTC
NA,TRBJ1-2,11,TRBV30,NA,CAWDSNYGYTF,TGTGCCTGGGACAGTAACTATGGCTACACCTTC
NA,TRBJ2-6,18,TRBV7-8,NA,CASSLARDSSSGANVLTF,TGTGCCAGCAGCTTAGCGCGTGACAGTTCCTCTGGGGCCAACGTCCTGACTTTC
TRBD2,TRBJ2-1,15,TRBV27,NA,CASSPGASGRNEQFF,TGTGCCAGCAGCCCCGGGGCTAGCGGGAGGAATGAGCAGTTCTTC
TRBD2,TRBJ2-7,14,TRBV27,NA,CASSEGTSAYEQYF,TGTGCCAGCAGTGAAGGGACTAGCGCTTACGAGCAGTACTTC
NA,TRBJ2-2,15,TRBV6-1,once,CASSELGAGTGELFF,TGTGCCAGCAGTGAACTTGGGGCCGGCACCGGGGAGCTGTTTTTT
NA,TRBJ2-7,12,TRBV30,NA,CAWSVGSGKKYF,TGTGCCTGGAGTGTAGGGTCAGGGAAGAAGTACTTC
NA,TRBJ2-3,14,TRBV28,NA,CASSLGGNTDTQYF,TGTGCCAGCAGTTTAGGCGGGAACACAGATACGCAGTATTTT
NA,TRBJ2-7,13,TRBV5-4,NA,CASSLDRAIEQYF,TGTGCCAGCAGCTTGGACAGGGCGATCGAGCAGTACTTC
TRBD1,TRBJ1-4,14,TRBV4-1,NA,CASSLRQGYEKLFF,TGCGCCAGCAGCCTTCGACAGGGTTATGAAAAACTGTTTTTT
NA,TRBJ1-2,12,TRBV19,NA,CASSETVEGYTF,TGTGCCAGTAGCGAGACAGTGGAGGGCTACACCTTC
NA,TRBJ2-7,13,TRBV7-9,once,CASSLGGTGEQYF,TGTGCCAGCAGCTTGGGGGGCACCGGCGAGCAGTACTTC
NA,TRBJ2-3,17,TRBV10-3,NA,CAISDEGGGPGTDTQYF,TGTGCCATCAGTGATGAGGGGGGGGGCCCTGGCACAGATACGCAGTATTTT
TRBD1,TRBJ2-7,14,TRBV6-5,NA,CASSPQGAHYEQYF,TGTGCCAGCAGTCCACAGGGGGCCCACTACGAGCAGTACTTC
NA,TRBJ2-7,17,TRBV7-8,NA,CASSAPDSTSVRTEQYF,TGTGCCAGCAGCGCACCGGACAGTACCTCGGTGCGTACCGAGCAGTACTTC
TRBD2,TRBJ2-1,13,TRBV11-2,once,CASSFGGSYEQFF,TGTGCCAGCAGCTTTGGCGGGAGCTATGAGCAGTTCTTC
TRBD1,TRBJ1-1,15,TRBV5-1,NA,CASSFEGARVTEAFF,TGCGCCAGCAGCTTTGAGGGGGCCCGGGTCACTGAAGCTTTCTTT
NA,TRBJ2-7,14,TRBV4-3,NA,CASSQEAGSYEQYF,TGCGCCAGCAGCCAAGAGGCAGGATCCTACGAGCAGTACTTC
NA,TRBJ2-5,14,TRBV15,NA,CATSTRTDQETQYF,TGTGCCACCAGCACTCGGACAGACCAAGAGACCCAGTACTTC
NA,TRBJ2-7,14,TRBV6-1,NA,CASSERIMSYEQYF,TGTGCCAGCAGTGAACGGATAATGTCCTACGAGCAGTACTTC
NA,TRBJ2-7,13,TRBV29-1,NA,CSVDGVEGYEQYF,TGCAGCGTGGACGGGGTGGAGGGTTACGAGCAGTACTTC
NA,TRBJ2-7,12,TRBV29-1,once,CSVVEGSYEQYF,TGCAGCGTTGTGGAGGGGTCCTACGAGCAGTACTTC
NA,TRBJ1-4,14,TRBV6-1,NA,CASRNRAFNEKLFF,TGTGCCAGCAGGAACCGGGCCTTTAATGAAAAACTGTTTTTT
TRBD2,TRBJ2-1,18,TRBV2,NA,CASSEPLSGGGTGNEQFF,TGTGCCAGCAGTGAACCCCTCAGTGGCGGGGGGACGGGGAATGAGCAGTTCTTC
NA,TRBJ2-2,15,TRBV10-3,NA,CAISTAAEGTGELFF,TGTGCCATCAGTACGGCCGCGGAGGGCACCGGGGAGCTGTTTTTT
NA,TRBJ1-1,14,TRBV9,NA,CASSAESMNTEAFF,TGTGCCAGCAGCGCGGAGAGTATGAACACTGAAGCTTTCTTT
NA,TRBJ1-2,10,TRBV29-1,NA,CSVVDNGYTF,TGCAGCGTTGTCGATAATGGCTACACCTTC
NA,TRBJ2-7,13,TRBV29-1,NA,CSVEGGGAYEQYF,TGCAGCGTTGAAGGAGGAGGAGCCTACGAGCAGTACTTC
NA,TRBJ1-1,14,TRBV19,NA,CASSWTTTATEAFF,TGTGCCAGTAGCTGGACAACTACGGCCACTGAAGCTTTCTTT